Below are 14 T cell receptor beta chains sequenced from a single sample in a study of control samples from healthy donors and cancer patients. Profiling relied on immunoSEQ multiplex PCR, and the TCRdb table lists in-frame clones only, not all of them. The table has about 220,000 clones, about 94% seen once. The sample was blood. These receptors were collected from a man aged 45-65 years in good health.

The chain is built from TRBV4-3 and TRBJ1-5, with TRBD1 as a possible D gene (5 bases). Germline V gives CDR1 LGHNA, CDR2 YSLEER. Trimming stripped 2 bases from V and 5 bases from J, with 10 bases between. The CDR3 runs 14 residues. The CDR3 bases are TGCGCCAGCAGCCAAAGGATGGGGGATCAGCCCCAGCATTTT. It codes for CASSQRMGDQPQHF.

This chain joins TRBV3-1 (or the pseudogene TRBV3-2) and TRBJ2-2; 9 bases align to TRBD2. Unmatched junction bases numbered 17, after V lost 7 bases and J lost 8 bases. The CDR3 covers 17 residues. Germline assignment: CDR1 LGHDT and CDR2 YNNKEL (reference sequence). CDR3 DNA sequence: TGTGCCAGCACCGGAAAGGGTAAGCGGGGGGCGGTTGGGGAGCTGTTTTTT. Its protein product is CASTGKGKRGAVGELFF.

This chain joins TRBV28 and TRBJ1-2; tentative D call: TRBD1 (5 bases). There are 17 residues in the CDR3. V was clipped by 5 bases and J by 0 bases, with 19 bases between them. The germline CDR1 and CDR2 sequences are MDHEN and SYDVKM. The CDR3 DNA follows: TGTGCCAGCAGTAATCAAGGTGCGGACACAGCTAACTATGGCTACACCTTC. Translating it yields CASSNQGADTANYGYTF.

V and J are TRBV3-1 (or the pseudogene TRBV3-2) and TRBJ2-1; 12 bases match TRBD2. Germline CDR1 is LGHDT and CDR2 is YNNKEL (reference sequence). V trimming: 4 bases; J trimming: 10 bases; junction bases outside the gene matches: 5. The CDR3 length is 14 residues. CDR3 residues: CASSPSGGEREQFF. The CDR3 DNA reads TGTGCCAGCAGCCCTAGCGGGGGGGAGCGGGAGCAGTTCTTC.

The rearrangement uses TRBV28 and TRBJ1-2; tentatively, D is TRBD1 (6 bases). Trimming removed 6 bases at V and 4 bases at J, with 12 bases between. The CDR3 sequence is 13 residues long. CDR1 MDHEN and CDR2 SYDVKM come from the germline V gene. For the CDR3, the DNA is TGTGCCAGCAGGGACAGTACATCCTATGGCTACACCTTC. It translates to CASRDSTSYGYTF.

The chain joins TRBV6-5 to TRBJ2-1; D not certain. Trimming took off 6 bases at V and 4 bases at J, with 10 bases between the two ends. Germline values: CDR1 MNHEY, CDR2 SVGAGI. This CDR3 comprises 13 residues. The CDR3 DNA reads TGTGCCAGCAGGAAGAGCTCTTACAATGAGCAGTTCTTC. Its protein product is CASRKSSYNEQFF.

The chain carries TRBV14 and TRBJ1-1; D call uncertain. Germline V CDR1 and CDR2: SGHDN, FVKESK. V was cut by 0 bases and J by 5 bases, with 7 bases left in between. The CDR3 sequence is 13 residues long. For the CDR3, the DNA is TGTGCCAGCAGCCAAGATTTAGGGACTGAAGCTTTCTTT. Amino acids: CASSQDLGTEAFF.

The chain carries TRBV12-3 or TRBV12-4 and TRBJ2-7; TRBD2 aligns across 7 bases. J gave up 7 bases and V 1 base, and 1 base lay outside the gene matches. The CDR3 runs to 12 residues. CDR3 nucleotide sequence: TGTGCCAGCAGTTTAGGGGAGGGGGAGCAGTACTTC. It specifies CASSLGEGEQYF.

The CDR3 DNA follows: TGTGCCAGCAGTTTGGGGGGGGCCAGTCAAGAAAAACTGTTTTTT. Its translation: CASSLGGASQEKLFF. J is TRBJ1-4 and V is TRBV28; the D gene is possibly TRBD1 (6 bases). Germline CDR1 MDHEN, CDR2 SYDVKM. The CDR3 is 15 residues long. Deletions cut 3 bases from V and 8 bases from J, with 16 bases between.

The chain has TRBV5-1 and TRBJ2-7; D is uncertain. The CDR3 sequence is 14 residues long. The V end was cut by 4 bases, the J end by 0 bases, with 11 bases between. Germline V CDR1 and CDR2: SGHRS, YFSETQ. CDR3: CASSTDVNSYEQYF. For the CDR3, the DNA is TGCGCCAGCAGCACCGACGTAAACTCCTACGAGCAGTACTTC.

The V gene is TRBV3-1 (or the pseudogene TRBV3-2), the J gene TRBJ2-5; D might be TRBD1 (6 bases). Trimming removed 1 base from V and 5 bases from J, with 17 bases in between. The CDR3 consists of 16 residues. Germline CDR1 and CDR2: LGHDT and YNNKEL (reference sequence). For the CDR3, the DNA is TGTGCCAGCAGCCAAGGATGGGCAGGGGAACAGGAGACCCAGTACTTC. Protein sequence: CASSQGWAGEQETQYF.

V usage is TRBV6-5 and J usage is TRBJ2-1, with D perhaps TRBD2 (6 bases). CDR1 MNHEY and CDR2 SVGAGI come from the germline V gene. This CDR3 spans 14 amino acids. The V end lost 10 bases, the J end lost 6 bases, and 19 bases lay between the germline ends. The CDR3 DNA follows: TGTGCCACGCACCGGGACTTGATACCCAATGAGCAGTTCTTC. This codes for CATHRDLIPNEQFF.

This clone was observed a few times. This chain uses TRBV27 with TRBJ2-7, with 7 bases lining up with TRBD2. The germline V gene has CDR1 MNHEY and CDR2 SMNVEV (reference sequence). Losses at the gene ends were 1 base for V and 3 bases for J; bases not matched to a gene: 3. The CDR3 is 14 residues long. This CDR3 is CASSLWDYHYEQYF. CDR3 in DNA: TGTGCCAGCAGTTTATGGGACTACCACTACGAGCAGTACTTC.

V and J are TRBV20-1 and TRBJ2-7; D may match TRBD1 or TRBD2 (5 bases each). Between the trimmed V and J ends, which lost 6 bases and 9 bases, there was a span of 15 bases. The CDR3 is 11 residues long. CDR1 and CDR2 from the germline V gene are DFQATT and SNEGSKA (reference sequence). The CDR3 bases are TGCAGTGCATATCAGGGTAGCGTGCAGTACGTC. Translated: CSAYQGSVQYV.